Detailed here is one T cell receptor beta chain. What it binds is unknown. Expressed TCRB transcripts got sequenced, as all isolated RNA was reverse transcribed. Some clones are missing from TCRdb's copy, which holds only in-frame ones; the method was immunoSEQ multiplex PCR. The repertoire holds under 200,000 clones, with around 8.3% as singletons. The CDR3 spans 13 residues. Trimming took 1 base from V and 5 from J, leaving 8 bases between them. The V gene's germline CDR1 is LGHNA and CDR2 YNFKEQ. The sample belongs to a study of beta chain features in type 1 diabetes. Whole-study findings and limits: TCRB CDR3s were moderately but significantly shorter in Type 1 diabetes patients in all four CD4+ subsets.

The rearrangement links TRBV4-2 to TRBJ2-5; a weak D match, TRBD2 (6 bases). This TCR was sampled from a woman in her late teens or twenties with type 1 diabetes. Sequencing used central memory CD4+ T cells from blood. The CDR3 is CASSQVGRETQYF. CDR3 DNA: TGTGCCAGCAGCCAAGTGGGGAGGGAGACCCAGTACTTC.